This T cell receptor beta chain originates from a study of CD4 T cells in relation to SARS-CoV-2 and coronaviruses. The overall study: Controls used an HIV-1 Nef peptide pool or no peptide.

TCRdb's copy holds only in-frame clones and misses some; the assay was immunoSEQ multiplex PCR. Here the sample spans roughly 18,000 clones, about four fifths being singletons. This CDR3 contains 15 residues. CDR1 KGHSH and CDR2 LQKENI come from the germline V gene. V was clipped by 3 bases and J by 1 base, with 9 bases between them. Remarks on this clone: Its cognate antigen is unknown.

The unexposed donors gave CD4+ T cells in about 2010-2019, prior to COVID-19. After 10 to 11 days of culture, CD4+ T cells were isolated. The sequence came from a human donor in good health. This rearrangement joins TRBV18 to TRBJ2-2; D is undetermined. The material sequenced was CD4+ T cells from PBMCs, cultured in vitro. The CDR3 is CASSPGKVNTGELFF. CDR3 coding DNA: TGTGCCAGCTCACCTGGTAAGGTGAACACCGGGGAGCTGTTTTTT.